The rows below give T cell receptor beta chains drawn from one sample of a study of monozygotic twins with inflammatory bowel disease. Reprocessing the 5' RACE reads, TCRdb reports a single entry for every CDR3 protein and omits DNA. The table for this sample gives about 450,000 distinct CDR3 sequences. Input material: blood. The receptors come from a human donor with ulcerative colitis or Crohn's disease, or a healthy co-twin of an affected twin (not recorded which). Both conserved end residues are part of each CDR3.

J: TRBJ1-2; V: TRBV3-1; CDR3: CASSNRDRPIYGYTF
J: TRBJ2-2; V: TRBV20-1; CDR3: CSSPGGNTGELFF
J: TRBJ2-2; V: TRBV29-1; CDR3: CSVDRGAGELFF
J: TRBJ2-1; V: TRBV27; CDR3: CASIAPGEGGGHNEQFF
J: TRBJ2-2; V: TRBV19; CDR3: CASGDRENTGELFF
J: TRBJ2-1; V: TRBV7-3; CDR3: CASSWTSGGTNEQFF
J: TRBJ2-2; V: TRBV4-2; CDR3: CASSQRGARTGELFF
J: TRBJ2-7; V: TRBV15; CDR3: CATSSGRQTGRYEQYF
J: TRBJ2-1; V: TRBV7-9; CDR3: CASSPMGGDANEQFF
J: TRBJ1-1; V: TRBV4-2; CDR3: CASILDRGRYTEAFF
J: TRBJ1-2; V: TRBV12-3/TRBV12-4; CDR3: CASRRDTVDYGYTF
J: TRBJ2-4; V: TRBV4-2; CDR3: CASSQERASGAFKNIQYF
J: TRBJ2-3; V: TRBV7-2; CDR3: CASSSTGGLSADTQYF
J: TRBJ1-2; V: TRBV5-1; CDR3: CASSLDRTYGYTF
J: TRBJ2-7; V: TRBV7-9; CDR3: CASSFGQGVDEQYF
J: TRBJ2-3; V: TRBV10-2; CDR3: CASSREGPRNF
J: TRBJ1-2; V: TRBV7-2; CDR3: CASSPRTANPYGYTF
J: TRBJ1-2; V: TRBV5-6; CDR3: CASVNRGAGYTF
J: TRBJ2-1; V: TRBV11-2; CDR3: CASSRLAGEQFF
J: TRBJ1-1; V: TRBV7-9; CDR3: CSSSLGTAAEAFF
J: TRBJ2-2; V: TRBV7-8; CDR3: CASSLQGRTGELFF
J: TRBJ2-7; V: TRBV29-1; CDR3: CSVSGRGPTYEQYF
J: TRBJ2-5; V: TRBV3-1; CDR3: CASSDRGETQYF
J: TRBJ2-5; V: TRBV5-1; CDR3: CASSGGGPETQYF
J: TRBJ1-2; V: TRBV6-5; CDR3: CASSSRVSGTPKGNYGYTF
J: TRBJ2-7; V: TRBV12-3/TRBV12-4; CDR3: CASSGTGTGGGEQYF
J: TRBJ2-4; V: TRBV5-1; CDR3: CASSLATDSYIQYF